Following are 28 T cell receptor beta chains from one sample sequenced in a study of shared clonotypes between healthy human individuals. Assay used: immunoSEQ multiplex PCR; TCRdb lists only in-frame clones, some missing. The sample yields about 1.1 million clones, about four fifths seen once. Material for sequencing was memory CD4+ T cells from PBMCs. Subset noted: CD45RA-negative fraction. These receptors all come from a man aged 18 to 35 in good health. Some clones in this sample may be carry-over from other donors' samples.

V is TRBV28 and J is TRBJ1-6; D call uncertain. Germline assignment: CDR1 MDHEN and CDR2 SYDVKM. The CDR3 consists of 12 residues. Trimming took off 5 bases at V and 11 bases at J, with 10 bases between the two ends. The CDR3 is CASSTPGTPLHF. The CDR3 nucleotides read TGTGCCAGCAGTACCCCCGGGACACCCCTCCACTTT. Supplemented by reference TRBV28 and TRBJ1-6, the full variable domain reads DVKVTQSSRYLVKRTGEKVFLECVQDMDHENMFWYRQDPGLGLRLIYFSYDVKMKEKGDIPEGYSVSREKKERFSLILESASTNQTSMYLCASSTPGTPLHFGNGTRLTVT.

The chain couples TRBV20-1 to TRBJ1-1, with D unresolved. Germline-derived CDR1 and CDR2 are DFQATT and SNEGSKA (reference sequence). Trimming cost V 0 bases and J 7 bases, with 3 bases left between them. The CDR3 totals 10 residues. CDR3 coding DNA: TGCAGTGCTAGAGATATTGAAGCTTTCTTT. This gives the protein CSARDIEAFF.

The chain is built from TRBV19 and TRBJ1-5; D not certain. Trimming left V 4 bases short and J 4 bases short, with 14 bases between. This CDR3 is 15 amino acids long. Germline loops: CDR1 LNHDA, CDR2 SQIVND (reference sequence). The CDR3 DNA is TGTGCCAGTAGTACCGAGAGACGGACGAATCAGCCCCAGCATTTT. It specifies CASSTERRTNQPQHF. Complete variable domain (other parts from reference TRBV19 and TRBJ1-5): DGGITQSPKYLFRKEGQNVTLSCEQNLNHDAMYWYRQDPGQGLRLIYYSQIVNDFQKGDIAEGYSVSREKKESFPLTVTSAQKNPTAFYLCASSTERRTNQPQHFGDGTRLSIL.

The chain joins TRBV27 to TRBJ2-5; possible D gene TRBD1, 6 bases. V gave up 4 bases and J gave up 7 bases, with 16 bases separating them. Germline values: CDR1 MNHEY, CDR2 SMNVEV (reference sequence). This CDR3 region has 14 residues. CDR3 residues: CASSYGRGRGTQYF. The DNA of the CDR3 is TGTGCCAGCAGTTACGGCAGGGGCCGGGGGACCCAGTACTTC.

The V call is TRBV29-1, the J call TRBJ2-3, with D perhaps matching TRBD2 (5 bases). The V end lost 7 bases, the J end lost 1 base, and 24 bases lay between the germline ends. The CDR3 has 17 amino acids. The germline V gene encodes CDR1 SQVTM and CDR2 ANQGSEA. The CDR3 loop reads CSAGTSTSSWGTDTQYF. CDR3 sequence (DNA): TGCAGCGCGGGAACGTCAACCAGCTCGTGGGGCACAGATACGCAGTATTTT.

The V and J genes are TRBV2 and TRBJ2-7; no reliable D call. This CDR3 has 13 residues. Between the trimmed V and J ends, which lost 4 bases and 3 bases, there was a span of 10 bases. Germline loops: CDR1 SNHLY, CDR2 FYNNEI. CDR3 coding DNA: TGTGCCAGCAGTGTGGGGTCAGACTACGAGCAGTACTTC. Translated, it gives CASSVGSDYEQYF.

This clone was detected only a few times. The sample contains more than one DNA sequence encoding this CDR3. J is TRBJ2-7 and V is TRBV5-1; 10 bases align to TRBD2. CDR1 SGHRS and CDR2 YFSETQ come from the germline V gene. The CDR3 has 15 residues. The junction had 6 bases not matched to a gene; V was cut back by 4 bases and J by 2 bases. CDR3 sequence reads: CASSPRTSGPYEQYF. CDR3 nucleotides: TGCGCCAGCAGCCCACGGACTAGCGGCCCCTACGAGCAGTACTTC.

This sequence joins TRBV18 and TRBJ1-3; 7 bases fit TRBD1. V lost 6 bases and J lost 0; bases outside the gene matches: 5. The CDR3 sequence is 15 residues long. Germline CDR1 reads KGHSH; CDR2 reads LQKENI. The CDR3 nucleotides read TGTGCCAGCTCCCCGGGACAGACCTCTGGAAACACCATATATTTT. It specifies CASSPGQTSGNTIYF. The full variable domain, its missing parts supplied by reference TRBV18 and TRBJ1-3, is NAGVMQNPRHLVRRRGQEARLRCSPMKGHSHVYWYRQLPEEGLKFMVYLQKENIIDESGMPKERFSAEFPKEGPSILRIQQVVRGDSAAYFCASSPGQTSGNTIYFGEGSWLTVV.

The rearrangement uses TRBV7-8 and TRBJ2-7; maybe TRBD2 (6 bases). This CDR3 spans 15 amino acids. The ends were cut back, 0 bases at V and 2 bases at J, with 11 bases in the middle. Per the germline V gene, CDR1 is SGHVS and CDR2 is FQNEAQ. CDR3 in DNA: TGTGCCAGCAGCTTAGCGGGAGGTCTCACCTACGAGCAGTACTTC. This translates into CASSLAGGLTYEQYF.

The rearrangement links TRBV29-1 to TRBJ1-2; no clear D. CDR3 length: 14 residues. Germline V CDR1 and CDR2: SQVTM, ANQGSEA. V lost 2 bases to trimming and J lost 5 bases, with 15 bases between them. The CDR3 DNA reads TGCAGCGTTGAAAGGGCAGTATCCCGTTATGGCTACACCTTC. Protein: CSVERAVSRYGYTF.

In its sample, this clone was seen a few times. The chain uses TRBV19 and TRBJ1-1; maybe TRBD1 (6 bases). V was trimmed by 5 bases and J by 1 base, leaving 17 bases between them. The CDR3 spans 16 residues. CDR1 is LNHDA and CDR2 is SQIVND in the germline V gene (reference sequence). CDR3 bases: TGTGCCAGTAGTTCCTCACAGGGAAGAGGGAACACTGAAGCTTTCTTT. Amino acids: CASSSSQGRGNTEAFF.

The CDR3 DNA is TGCGCCAGCAGTGAGTCGGCCAGGGATCAGCCCCAGCATTTT. Its translation is CASSESARDQPQHF. V is TRBV10-2 and J is TRBJ1-5; D is perhaps TRBD1 (5 bases). The CDR3 loop spans 14 amino acids. CDR1 WSHSY and CDR2 SAAADI come from the germline V gene. V was clipped by 0 bases and J by 5 bases, with 8 bases between them.

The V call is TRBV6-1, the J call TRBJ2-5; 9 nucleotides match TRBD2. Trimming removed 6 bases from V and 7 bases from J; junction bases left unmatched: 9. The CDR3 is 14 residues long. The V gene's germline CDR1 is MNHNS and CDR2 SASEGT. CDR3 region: CASSPSGKTGTQYF. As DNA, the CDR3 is TGTGCCAGCAGCCCTAGCGGGAAAACGGGGACCCAGTACTTC.

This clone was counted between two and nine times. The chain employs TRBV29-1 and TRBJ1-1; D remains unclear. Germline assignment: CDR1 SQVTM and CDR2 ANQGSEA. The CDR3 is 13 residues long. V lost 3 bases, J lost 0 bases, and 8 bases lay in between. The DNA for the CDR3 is TGCAGCGTTGAGGTGGGTATGAACACTGAAGCTTTCTTT. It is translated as CSVEVGMNTEAFF.

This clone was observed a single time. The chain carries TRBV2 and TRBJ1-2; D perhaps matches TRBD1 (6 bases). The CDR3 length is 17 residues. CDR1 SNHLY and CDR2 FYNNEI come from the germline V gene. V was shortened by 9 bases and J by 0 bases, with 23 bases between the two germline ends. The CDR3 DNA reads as TGTGCCAGTACAACTCCAGTGGGGGGCCCGACTAACTATGGCTACACCTTC. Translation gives CASTTPVGGPTNYGYTF.

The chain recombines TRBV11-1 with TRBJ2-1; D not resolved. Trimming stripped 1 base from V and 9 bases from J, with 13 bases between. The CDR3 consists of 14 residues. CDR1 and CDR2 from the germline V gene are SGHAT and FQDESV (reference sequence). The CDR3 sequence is CASSLGPTLGEQFF. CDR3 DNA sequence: TGTGCCAGCAGCTTAGGGCCCACTCTCGGTGAGCAGTTCTTC.

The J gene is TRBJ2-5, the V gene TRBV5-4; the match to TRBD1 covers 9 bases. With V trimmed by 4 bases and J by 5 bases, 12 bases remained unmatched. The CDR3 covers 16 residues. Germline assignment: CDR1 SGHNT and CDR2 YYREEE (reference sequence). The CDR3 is CASSPGGQGRWETQYF. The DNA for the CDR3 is TGTGCCAGCAGCCCGGGGGGACAGGGTCGCTGGGAGACCCAGTACTTC.

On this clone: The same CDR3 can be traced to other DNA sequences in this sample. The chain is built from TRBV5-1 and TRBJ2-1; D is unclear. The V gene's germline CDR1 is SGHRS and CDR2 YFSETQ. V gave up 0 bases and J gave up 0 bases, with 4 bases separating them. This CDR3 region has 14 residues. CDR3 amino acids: CASSLGVSYNEQFF. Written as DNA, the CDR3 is TGCGCCAGCAGCTTGGGGGTCTCCTACAATGAGCAGTTCTTC.

The CDR3 DNA reads TGTGCCAGCAGAGAGGGACAGGGAGAGGGTGGCAATCAGCCCCAGCATTTT. This encodes CASREGQGEGGNQPQHF. The genes are TRBV2 and TRBJ1-5; 9 positions agree with TRBD1. J lost 2 bases, V lost 6 bases, and 11 bases had no gene match. CDR1 SNHLY and CDR2 FYNNEI come from the germline V gene. The CDR3 totals 17 residues.

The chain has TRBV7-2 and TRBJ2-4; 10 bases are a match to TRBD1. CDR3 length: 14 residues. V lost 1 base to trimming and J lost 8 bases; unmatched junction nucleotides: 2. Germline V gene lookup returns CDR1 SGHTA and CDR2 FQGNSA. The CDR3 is CASSLGGTGDIQYF. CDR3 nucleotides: TGTGCCAGCAGCTTAGGTGGGACAGGGGACATTCAGTACTTC.

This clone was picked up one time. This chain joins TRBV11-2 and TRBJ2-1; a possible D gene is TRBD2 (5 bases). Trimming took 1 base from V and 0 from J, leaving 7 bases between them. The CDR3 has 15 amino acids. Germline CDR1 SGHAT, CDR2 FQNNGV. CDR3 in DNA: TGTGCCAGCAGCTTAGGACGGGACTCCTACAATGAGCAGTTCTTC. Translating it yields CASSLGRDSYNEQFF.

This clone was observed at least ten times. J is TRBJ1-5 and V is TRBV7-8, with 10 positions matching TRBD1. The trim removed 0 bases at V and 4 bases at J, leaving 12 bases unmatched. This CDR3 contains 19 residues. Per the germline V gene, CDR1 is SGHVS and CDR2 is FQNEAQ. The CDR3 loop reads CASSLASLLRTGGNQPQHF. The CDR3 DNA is TGTGCCAGCAGCTTAGCAAGTTTGTTAAGGACAGGGGGTAATCAGCCCCAGCATTTT.

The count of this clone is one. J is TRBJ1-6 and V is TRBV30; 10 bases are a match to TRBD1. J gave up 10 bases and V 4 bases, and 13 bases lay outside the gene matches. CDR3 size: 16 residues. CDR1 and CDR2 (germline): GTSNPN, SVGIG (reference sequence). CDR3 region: CAWTRLMDRGNSPLHF. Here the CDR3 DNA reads TGTGCCTGGACTCGCCTTATGGACAGGGGGAACTCACCCCTCCACTTT.

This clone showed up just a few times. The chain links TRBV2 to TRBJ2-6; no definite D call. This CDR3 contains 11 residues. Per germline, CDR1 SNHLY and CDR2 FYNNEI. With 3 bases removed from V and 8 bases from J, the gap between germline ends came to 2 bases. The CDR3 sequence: CASSETNVLTF. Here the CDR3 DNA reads TGTGCCAGCAGTGAGACCAACGTCCTGACTTTC.

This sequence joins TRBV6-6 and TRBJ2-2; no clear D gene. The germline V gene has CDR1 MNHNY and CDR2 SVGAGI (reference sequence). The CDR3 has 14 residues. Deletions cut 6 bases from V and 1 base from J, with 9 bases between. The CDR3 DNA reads TGTGCCAGCAGGCGAGACCAGAACACCGGGGAGCTGTTTTTT. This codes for CASRRDQNTGELFF.

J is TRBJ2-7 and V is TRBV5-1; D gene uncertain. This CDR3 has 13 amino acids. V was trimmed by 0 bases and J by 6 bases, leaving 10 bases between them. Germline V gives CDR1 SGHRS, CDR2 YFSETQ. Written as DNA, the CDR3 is TGCGCCAGCAGCTTGGGCCCATTCTCCGAGCAGTACTTC. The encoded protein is CASSLGPFSEQYF. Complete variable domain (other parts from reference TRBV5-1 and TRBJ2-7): KAGVTQTPRYLIKTRGQQVTLSCSPISGHRSVSWYQQTPGQGLQFLFEYFSETQRNKGNFPGRFSGRQFSNSRSEMNVSTLELGDSALYLCASSLGPFSEQYFGPGTRLTVT.

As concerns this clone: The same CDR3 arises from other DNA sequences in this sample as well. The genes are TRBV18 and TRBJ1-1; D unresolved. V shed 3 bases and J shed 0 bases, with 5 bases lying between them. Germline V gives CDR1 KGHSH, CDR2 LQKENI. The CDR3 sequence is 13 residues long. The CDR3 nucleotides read TGTGCCAGCTCACCGCCTCTGAACACTGAAGCTTTCTTT. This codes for CASSPPLNTEAFF.

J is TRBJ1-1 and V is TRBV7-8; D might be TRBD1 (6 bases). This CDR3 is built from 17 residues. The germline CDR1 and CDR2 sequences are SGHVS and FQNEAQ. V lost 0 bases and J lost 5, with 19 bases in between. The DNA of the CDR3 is TGTGCCAGCAGCTTAGCGGTGGGGGGCATGTACCAAACTGAAGCTTTCTTT. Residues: CASSLAVGGMYQTEAFF.